This TCR beta chain was sequenced in a study of T cells after yellow fever vaccination. Study overall: Some fractions had low cell numbers, and these were prepared with SMART-Seq v4 Ultra Low Input. Broader study findings: Repertoires sorted by FACS could include abundant clonotypes that are contaminants from the bulk population. By day 5 rather than day 15, the secondary response had peaked, though it was weaker.

With regard to this clonotype: Its antigen is as yet unknown. A single base separates this from a much larger clone, so it may be a read error.

It was through 5'RACE template switching that TCR cDNA was made, with a universal primer site and UMIs added. TCRdb passed the 5' RACE reads through MiXCR, listing each CDR3 protein once. This table has approximately 250,000 distinct CDR3 sequences, 6% to 8% appearing once. Germline loops: CDR1 SQVTM, CDR2 ANQGSEA. The CDR3 extends over 13 amino acids. This chain joins TRBV29-1 and TRBJ2-1; possible D gene TRBD2, 5 bases. The sequencing used CD4+ T cells sorted from PBMCs, collected on the day of the yellow fever booster vaccination. This clonotype originated in a man aged 25-45 years who received the YFV17D yellow fever vaccine. CDR3 nucleotides: TGCGGCGTTGAAGAGGACTGGTACAATGAGCAGTTCTTC. Residues: CGVEEDWYNEQFF.